Presented here are 5 T cell receptor beta chains from one specimen sequenced in a study of identifying expanded T cells in peripheral blood. Using immunoSEQ multiplex PCR, the repertoire was profiled, and TCRdb retains in-frame clones only, with some absent. The profile covers tens of thousands of clones, with roughly 81% appearing a single time and 4.5% taken by the ten largest. Sequences were obtained from blood. These TCRs come from a person aged 18 to 70 in good health.

The chain is built from TRBV18 and TRBJ1-1; D not certain. Per the germline V gene, CDR1 is KGHSH and CDR2 is LQKENI. The CDR3 has 15 amino acids. V lost 1 base, J lost 0 bases, and 9 bases lay in between. In nucleotides, the CDR3 is TGTGCCAGCTCACCACAGTCCCGACTGAACACTGAAGCTTTCTTT. It yields the protein CASSPQSRLNTEAFF. Full variable domain (remainder filled in from reference TRBV18 and TRBJ1-1): NAGVMQNPRHLVRRRGQEARLRCSPMKGHSHVYWYRQLPEEGLKFMVYLQKENIIDESGMPKERFSAEFPKEGPSILRIQQVVRGDSAAYFCASSPQSRLNTEAFFGQGTRLTVV.

This chain links TRBV2 with TRBJ1-4, with D unclear. From germline, CDR1 is SNHLY and CDR2 FYNNEI. The CDR3 contains 15 residues. V was clipped by 2 bases and J by 3 bases, with 10 bases between them. CDR3 sequence (DNA): TGTGCCAGCAGTGAAAATGGAGTACCTAATGAAAAACTGTTTTTT. Its protein is CASSENGVPNEKLFF.

The chain employs TRBV9 and TRBJ2-1; D remains unclear. This CDR3 contains 12 residues. The germline V gene has CDR1 SGDLS and CDR2 YYNGEE. Trimming shortened V by 3 bases and J by 7 bases, and 8 bases separated the two germline ends. In DNA form, the CDR3 reads TGTGCCAGCAGCGCTATGGGTAATGAGCAGTTCTTC. Protein: CASSAMGNEQFF. Complete variable domain (other parts from reference TRBV9 and TRBJ2-1): DSGVTQTPKHLITATGQRVTLRCSPRSGDLSVYWYQQSLDQGLQFLIQYYNGEERAKGNILERFSAQQFPDLHSELNLSSLELGDSALYFCASSAMGNEQFFGPGTRLTVL.

The chain has TRBV6-5 and TRBJ1-1; tentative D call: TRBD1 (6 bases). CDR1 and CDR2 (germline): MNHEY, SVGAGI. Trimming pared 7 bases from V and 5 bases from J, leaving 8 bases between. This CDR3 is built from 11 residues. The CDR3 protein is CASNQGTEAFF. CDR3 in DNA: TGTGCCAGCAACCAGGGGACTGAAGCTTTCTTT.

V is TRBV4-3 and J is TRBJ1-2; D is perhaps TRBD1 (6 bases). Trimming left V 3 bases short and J 7 bases short, with 15 bases between. The CDR3 runs 14 residues. From germline, CDR1 is LGHNA and CDR2 YSLEER. The CDR3 region is CASSQRARGSGYTF. CDR3 bases: TGCGCCAGCAGCCAGCGGGCCAGGGGAAGTGGCTACACCTTC.